The present T cell receptor beta chain was sequenced within a study of cytomegalovirus exposure and HLA in healthy donors. Broader study findings: Among donors in an Asian-associated ancestry cluster, a later analysis reportedly found fewer N-insertions than the roughly 730-donor mean. Previous analysis showed most TCR beta V segments were productive about 90% or about 30% of the time. HLA alleles showed associations with around 15,000 TCR beta sequences in a later analysis, at a 0.05 false discovery rate.

Germline-derived CDR1 and CDR2 are SGHNT and YENEEA. Trimming stripped 2 bases from V and 7 bases from J, with 13 bases between. This CDR3 has 14 residues. The PCR made use of 60 Vbeta and 13 Jbeta primers. Method: immunoSEQ multiplex PCR; TCRdb's copy keeps in-frame clones and lacks some. The sample consists of 150,000 to 180,000 clones, around 80% of them appearing once. Worth noting for this clone: Its specificity is not known.

The chain uses TRBV11-3 and TRBJ2-3, with D unresolved. The material sequenced was PBMCs. The receptor was derived from a man aged 25 to 45 in good health and CMV-seropositive. The CDR3 nucleotides read TGTGCCAGCAGCTTAAGACAAGGTGCTAATACGCAGTATTTT. It encodes CASSLRQGANTQYF.